The 5 T cell receptor beta chains reported below all come from one sample, sequenced in a study of cytomegalovirus exposure and HLA in healthy donors. PCR involved 60 Vbeta and 13 Jbeta primers. Here immunoSEQ multiplex PCR was the method, and the copy in TCRdb shows in-frame clones only, minus some. The sample holds about 160,000 clones, around four fifths seen once. What was sequenced was PBMCs. The source is a girl aged 2-10 years in good health and CMV-seropositive.

The rearrangement joins TRBV30 to TRBJ1-5, with unresolved D. V was shortened by 2 bases and J by 5 bases, with 13 bases between the two germline ends. The CDR3 extends over 14 amino acids. Germline CDR1 and CDR2: GTSNPN and SVGIG (reference sequence). The CDR3 here is CAWSSGGSYQPQHF. The CDR3 nucleotides read TGTGCCTGGAGTTCAGGTGGCTCCTATCAGCCCCAGCATTTT.

The CDR3 loop reads CASSQRLAGIYEQYF. The CDR3 region has the DNA TGCGCCAGCAGCCAGAGACTAGCGGGAATCTACGAGCAGTACTTC. This rearrangement joins TRBV4-1 to TRBJ2-7, with 11 bases fitting TRBD2. Germline CDR1 MGHRA, CDR2 YSYEKL. The CDR3 totals 15 residues. The V and J ends lost 3 bases and 3 bases, in that order; junction bases with no gene match: 4.

This clone appeared a few times. The chain links TRBV10-3 to TRBJ2-3; weak D call: TRBD2 (5 bases). Germline CDR1 ENHRY, CDR2 SYGVKD. The CDR3 is made up of 15 amino acids. V lost 6 bases and J lost 3, with 16 bases in between. In nucleotides, the CDR3 is TGTGCCATCAGGCGGGTACTAGAACTGACAGATACGCAGTATTTT. This encodes CAIRRVLELTDTQYF.

The chain couples TRBV29-1 to TRBJ1-2; 9 nucleotides line up with TRBD1. CDR3 length equals 12 residues. J was trimmed by 8 bases and V by 3 bases; bases with no gene match: 4. CDR1 and CDR2 (germline): SQVTM, ANQGSEA. In nucleotides, the CDR3 is TGCAGCGTTGAGACAGGGGGTTCGGGCTACACCTTC. Translation: CSVETGGSGYTF.

The chain links TRBV10-2 to TRBJ1-2; 10 nucleotides line up with TRBD1. This CDR3 contains 16 residues. Trimming cost V 4 bases and J 8 bases; bases outside gene matches: 13. CDR1 is WSHSY and CDR2 is SAAADI in the germline V gene. The CDR3: CASSAPGTGDFNGYTF. The CDR3 nucleotides read TGCGCCAGCAGTGCCCCCGGGACAGGGGACTTCAACGGCTACACCTTC.